There are many counts of the clone carrying this T cell receptor (beta chain). Its specificity is not known. These data are taken from a study of neurological immune-mediated disorders. Unmatched junction bases numbered 11, after V lost 7 bases and J lost 6 bases. Germline CDR1 reads MGHDK; CDR2 reads SYGVNS. This CDR3 is 16 amino acids long. 2 million PBMCs stored at -80 C were the source of the unsorted libraries. With 10-nucleotide random UMIs included, cDNA was synthesized by 5'RACE. Each CDR3 protein gets one entry after TCRdb re-called the 5' RACE reads with MiXCR. This table has around 53,000 distinct CDR3 sequences, roughly 4.3% appearing once. Study results and limitations: The repertoires of 18 of 34 multiple sclerosis patients fell into one related-CDR3 cluster (a possible signature) under phylogenetic grouping. The most TCR clonal expansion was seen in HTLV-1-associated myelopathy, whereas the least was seen in multiple sclerosis, below the level in healthy controls.

The sequencing input was PBMCs. This sequence was found in a man in his fifties with multiple sclerosis. V gene TRBV25-1 combines with J gene TRBJ1-6, with 8 bases that match TRBD1. The DNA of the CDR3 is TGTGCCAGCACCCCGGGGGGACAGGTGTCTAATTCACCCCTCCACTTT. It codes for CASTPGGQVSNSPLHF. Full variable domain (outside the CDR3, taken from reference TRBV25-1 and TRBJ1-6): EADIYQTPRYLVIGTGKKITLECSQTMGHDKMYWYQQDPGMELHLIHYSYGVNSTEKGDLSSESTVSRIRTEHFPLTLESARPSHTSQYLCASTPGGQVSNSPLHFGNGTRLTVT.